The 11 T cell receptor beta chains reported below all come from one sample, sequenced in a study of siplizumab effects on memory and regulatory T cells. The assay was immunoSEQ multiplex PCR, and TCRdb's table has in-frame clones only and misses some. Among fewer than 120,000 clones listed, 92% were seen once. The material sequenced was CD4+ T cells sorted from blood. The receptors here all came from a human donor in good health.

The chain recombines TRBV15 with TRBJ2-6; possible D gene TRBD1, 5 bases. Trimming removed 1 base from V and 4 bases from J, with 11 bases in between. Germline assignment: CDR1 LNHNV and CDR2 YYDKDF (reference sequence). The CDR3 runs 16 residues. CDR3 region: CATSRVGVAGANVLTF. The DNA of the CDR3 is TGTGCCACCAGCAGAGTAGGGGTGGCCGGGGCCAACGTCCTGACTTTC. Filled out from reference TRBV15 and TRBJ2-6, the complete variable domain reads DAMVIQNPRYQVTQFGKPVTLSCSQTLNHNVMYWYQQKSSQAPKLLFHYYDKDFNNEADTPDNFQSRRPNTSFCFLDIRSPGLGDTAMYLCATSRVGVAGANVLTFGAGSRLTVL.

The chain combines TRBV5-1 with TRBJ2-3; 14 bases align to TRBD2. The CDR3 is 18 residues long. Per the germline V gene, CDR1 is SGHRS and CDR2 is YFSETQ. Trimming at V came to 2 bases and at J to 2 bases, leaving 7 bases not matched to a gene. CDR3 sequence (DNA): TGCGCCAGCAGCTTAGGGACTAGCGGGGGCACATACACAGATACGCAGTATTTT. It encodes CASSLGTSGGTYTDTQYF.

The V gene is TRBV4-1, the J gene TRBJ2-7, with D perhaps matching TRBD1 (7 bases). Deletions cut 2 bases from V and 8 bases from J, with 31 bases between. Germline CDR1 reads MGHRA; CDR2 reads YSYEKL. The CDR3 contains 19 residues. CDR3 amino acids: CASSQPVRGRRDVPTKQYF. The CDR3 DNA reads as TGCGCCAGCAGCCAACCTGTCAGGGGGAGGAGGGACGTGCCTACGAAGCAGTACTTC.

This clone was observed once. This chain joins TRBV19 and TRBJ2-1; TRBD1 aligns across 8 bases. CDR1 LNHDA and CDR2 SQIVND come from the germline V gene (reference sequence). This CDR3 has 15 residues. V trimming: 5 bases; J trimming: 5 bases; junction bases outside the gene matches: 8. The CDR3 sequence: CASSSRTGTNNEQFF. The CDR3 bases are TGTGCCAGTAGTTCGAGGACAGGGACAAACAATGAGCAGTTCTTC.

The chain employs TRBV13 and TRBJ2-1, with TRBD2 as a possible D gene (6 bases). The CDR3 has 16 residues. The V end was cut by 1 base, the J end by 2 bases, with 12 bases between. Germline CDR1 is PRHDT and CDR2 is FYEKMQ (reference sequence). CDR3 coding DNA: TGTGCCAGCAGCTTAGTACCCGGGAGAGCCTACAATGAGCAGTTCTTC. Its protein is CASSLVPGRAYNEQFF.

The rearrangement joins TRBV5-5 to TRBJ1-2, with a weak D call TRBD1 (5 bases). V shed 3 bases and J shed 2 bases, with 8 bases lying between them. The CDR3 has 13 amino acids. From germline, CDR1 is SGHKS and CDR2 YYEKEE (reference sequence). For the CDR3, the DNA is TGTGCCAGCAGCTCGACAGACAACTATGGCTACACCTTC. Translation gives CASSSTDNYGYTF. Variable domain in full (rest from reference TRBV5-5 and TRBJ1-2): DAGVTQSPTHLIKTRGQQVTLRCSPISGHKSVSWYQQVLGQGPQFIFQYYEKEERGRGNFPDRFSARQFPNYSSELNVNALLLGDSALYLCASSSTDNYGYTFGSGTRLTVV.

The V and J genes are TRBV7-9 and TRBJ1-1, with D possibly being TRBD1 (5 bases). Germline CDR1 and CDR2: SEHNR and FQNEAQ (reference sequence). Trimming cost V 4 bases and J 4 bases, with 10 bases left between them. The CDR3 has 13 residues. This CDR3 is CASSSGTATEAFF. As DNA, the CDR3 is TGTGCCAGCAGCTCTGGGACCGCCACTGAAGCTTTCTTT. Variable domain in full (rest from reference TRBV7-9 and TRBJ1-1): DTGVSQNPRHKITKRGQNVTFRCDPISEHNRLYWYRQTLGQGPEFLTYFQNEAQLEKSRLLSDRFSAERPKGSFSTLEIQRTEQGDSAMYLCASSSGTATEAFFGQGTRLTVV.

This chain links TRBV4-1 with TRBJ2-3; D not certain. Germline CDR1 reads MGHRA; CDR2 reads YSYEKL. Trimming cost V 3 bases and J 4 bases, with 14 bases left between them. This CDR3 contains 15 residues. The CDR3 reads CASSHTLSASDTQYF. The DNA of the CDR3 is TGCGCCAGCAGCCACACCCTGAGCGCGTCAGATACGCAGTATTTT.

The CDR3 DNA follows: TGTGCCAGCAGCTTGGTGTTCCAGACGGGCGAGCAGTACTTC. Protein product: CASSLVFQTGEQYF. The chain combines TRBV5-5 with TRBJ2-7; D gene ambiguous. The CDR3 contains 14 residues. V was clipped by 0 bases and J by 6 bases, with 13 bases between them. CDR1 is SGHKS, CDR2 YYEKEE, per germline (reference sequence).

The V call is TRBV18, the J call TRBJ2-1; a possible D gene is TRBD1 (6 bases). The CDR3 contains 14 residues. V lost 6 bases and J 8 bases, leaving 17 bases between the germline ends. Looked up from germline, CDR1 is KGHSH and CDR2 is LQKENI. The CDR3 DNA is TGTGCCAGCTCCCCTGACAGGAACAGTGATGAGCAGTTCTTC. It specifies CASSPDRNSDEQFF.

CDR3 sequence: CASSHRGRSTDTQYF. For the CDR3, the DNA is TGTGCCAGCAGTCACCGGGGGCGCAGCACAGATACGCAGTATTTT. This rearrangement joins TRBV6-6 to TRBJ2-3; D tentatively fits TRBD1 or TRBD2 (6 bases each). Between the trimmed V and J ends, which lost 5 bases and 0 bases, there was a span of 12 bases. The CDR3 totals 15 residues. Germline CDR1 reads MNHNY; CDR2 reads SVGAGI (reference sequence).